These 20 T cell receptor beta chains were all obtained from the same sample, sequenced in a study of blood T cell repertoires in COVID-19. Profiled with immunoSEQ multiplex PCR; TCRdb holds only in-frame clones, not every one. The repertoire consists of approximately 160,000 clones, with about 80% occurring once and the leading ten covering roughly 20%. Source material: peripheral blood. The source of these receptors is a woman of 80 years or more with acute or convalescent COVID-19.

The chain combines TRBV6-5 with TRBJ2-5; D remains ambiguous. Germline loops: CDR1 MNHEY, CDR2 SVGAGI. Trimming removed 6 bases from V and 2 bases from J, with 10 bases in between. The CDR3 has 13 residues. CDR3 DNA sequence: TGTGCCAGCAGGCGGATAATACAAGAGACCCAGTACTTC. Translating gives CASRRIIQETQYF.

V gene TRBV7-9 combines with J gene TRBJ1-4; D perhaps matches TRBD1 (5 bases). V lost 5 bases and J 7 bases, leaving 14 bases between the germline ends. CDR1 and CDR2 (germline): SEHNR, FQNEAQ (reference sequence). CDR3 size: 14 residues. CDR3 region: CASSRGTRGEKLFF. For the CDR3, the DNA is TGTGCCAGCAGCCGTGGGACTCGGGGTGAAAAACTGTTTTTT.

The rearrangement uses TRBV9 and TRBJ2-2, with 7 nucleotides matching TRBD1. The germline CDR1 and CDR2 sequences are SGDLS and YYNGEE. Trimming cost V 0 bases and J 6 bases; bases outside gene matches: 5. CDR3 length equals 15 residues. The CDR3 nucleotides read TGTGCCAGCAGCGTAGACCACAGGGGTTCCGGGGAGCTGTTTTTT. It yields the protein CASSVDHRGSGELFF. Full variable domain (rest looked up from reference TRBV9 and TRBJ2-2): DSGVTQTPKHLITATGQRVTLRCSPRSGDLSVYWYQQSLDQGLQFLIQYYNGEERAKGNILERFSAQQFPDLHSELNLSSLELGDSALYFCASSVDHRGSGELFFGEGSRLTVL.

The V and J genes are TRBV27 and TRBJ1-5; weak D call: TRBD1 (6 bases). The CDR3 spans 15 residues. Germline CDR1 and CDR2: MNHEY and SMNVEV (reference sequence). With 4 bases removed from V and 1 base from J, the gap between germline ends came to 11 bases. The CDR3 is CASSSAQGSNQPQHF. Written as DNA, the CDR3 is TGTGCCAGCAGTTCGGCCCAGGGGAGCAATCAGCCCCAGCATTTT.

This clone has just one count. The chain has TRBV20-1 and TRBJ2-7; 9 nucleotides agree with TRBD2. The CDR3 contains 16 residues. V trimming: 3 bases; J trimming: 1 base; junction bases outside the gene matches: 10. The germline CDR1 and CDR2 sequences are DFQATT and SNEGSKA (reference sequence). In DNA form, the CDR3 reads TGCAGTGCTAGTCCGGCGGCGGGGGGGCTTTCCTACGAGCAGTACTTC. Residues: CSASPAAGGLSYEQYF.

The count of this clone is one. CDR3 DNA: TGTGCCAGCAGCTTGACTTTAGCGGGGCAAGAGACCCAGTACTTC. Translating gives CASSLTLAGQETQYF. The chain links TRBV5-4 to TRBJ2-5, with 8 bases identical to TRBD2. Germline CDR1 and CDR2: SGHNT and YYREEE (reference sequence). This CDR3 is 15 amino acids long. Unmatched junction bases numbered 4, after V lost 1 base and J lost 2 bases.

This clone was seen once. This sequence joins TRBV21-1 and TRBJ2-5; TRBD2, the D gene given by the table, was not confirmed from the DNA. TRBV21-1 is classified as a pseudogene. The CDR3 loop spans 14 amino acids. Here the CDR3 DNA reads TGTGCCAGCAGCCCTCGACTAGCGGAAGAGACCCAGTACTTC. Translation gives CASSPRLAEETQYF.

This clone was detected once. J is TRBJ2-3 and V is TRBV29-1, with TRBD2 matching 9 bases. CDR1 and CDR2 from the germline V gene are SQVTM and ANQGSEA. The CDR3 loop spans 15 amino acids. J was trimmed by 3 bases and V by 1 base; bases with no gene match: 5. CDR3 coding DNA: TGCAGCGTTGAAGCGCTAGCGGGAAGGACAGATACGCAGTATTTT. Protein: CSVEALAGRTDTQYF.

V is TRBV6-5 and J is TRBJ2-2, with D possibly matching TRBD2 (5 bases). Trimming removed 6 bases at V and 5 bases at J, with 13 bases between. This CDR3 has 14 amino acids. Germline loops: CDR1 MNHEY, CDR2 SVGAGI. This chain's CDR3 is CASRIRGMTGELFF. In DNA form, the CDR3 reads TGTGCCAGCAGAATCCGGGGTATGACCGGGGAGCTGTTTTTT.

V is TRBV5-4 and J is TRBJ2-5; D is undetermined. This CDR3 contains 13 residues. Trimming took 3 bases from V and 5 from J, leaving 11 bases between them. Germline-derived CDR1 and CDR2 are SGHNT and YYREEE (reference sequence). CDR3 sequence: CASSSRIGETQYF. CDR3 sequence (DNA): TGTGCCAGCAGCTCCCGCATCGGTGAGACCCAGTACTTC.

V usage is TRBV28 and J usage is TRBJ2-1; maybe TRBD2 (8 bases). Germline V CDR1 and CDR2: MDHEN, SYDVKM. The germline V and J ends were trimmed by 3 bases and 4 bases, with 16 bases remaining between them. The CDR3 loop spans 16 amino acids. The CDR3 DNA reads TGTGCCAGCAGTTTTCGGGGGGGACAGTTTTACAATGAGCAGTTCTTC. Its translation: CASSFRGGQFYNEQFF. The variable domain in full, completed from reference TRBV28 and TRBJ2-1, reads DVKVTQSSRYLVKRTGEKVFLECVQDMDHENMFWYRQDPGLGLRLIYFSYDVKMKEKGDIPEGYSVSREKKERFSLILESASTNQTSMYLCASSFRGGQFYNEQFFGPGTRLTVL.

This clone has just one count. This chain joins TRBV5-1 and TRBJ2-1, with TRBD2 matching over 12 bases. Germline values: CDR1 SGHRS, CDR2 YFSETQ. The CDR3 loop spans 17 amino acids. With V trimmed by 3 bases and J by 16 bases, 20 bases remained unmatched. In DNA form, the CDR3 reads TGCGCCAGCAGCTCATCCGGGACCCCCGGGACTAGCGGGCTACCTTTCTTC. It translates to CASSSSGTPGTSGLPFF.

The chain recombines TRBV5-1 with TRBJ2-3, with D tentatively TRBD2 (5 bases). Germline-derived CDR1 and CDR2 are SGHRS and YFSETQ. The CDR3 consists of 15 residues. V was trimmed by 4 bases and J by 4 bases, leaving 16 bases between them. The CDR3 sequence is CASSHTSRVPDTQYF. CDR3 in DNA: TGCGCCAGCAGCCATACTAGTAGGGTCCCAGATACGCAGTATTTT.

The CDR3 reads CASRTGSEETQYF. Written as DNA, the CDR3 is TGTGCCAGCAGAACAGGGTCCGAAGAGACCCAGTACTTC. This chain uses TRBV5-4 with TRBJ2-5; tentative D call: TRBD1 (6 bases). The CDR3 is 13 amino acids. Germline-derived CDR1 and CDR2 are SGHNT and YYREEE (reference sequence). V was pared by 5 bases and J by 3 bases, with 11 bases between. The variable domain in full, with the rest retrieved from reference TRBV5-4 and TRBJ2-5, is ETGVTQSPTHLIKTRGQQVTLRCSSQSGHNTVSWYQQALGQGPQFIFQYYREEENGRGNFPPRFSGLQFPNYSSELNVNALELDDSALYLCASRTGSEETQYFGPGTRLLVL.

The chain recombines TRBV29-1 with TRBJ1-2, with a possible D match to TRBD1 (5 bases). Germline values: CDR1 SQVTM, CDR2 ANQGSEA. V lost 6 bases to trimming and J lost 4 bases, with 15 bases between them. The CDR3 spans 13 residues. CDR3 region: CSVWGVKSYGYTF. The CDR3 bases are TGCAGCGTCTGGGGGGTTAAATCCTATGGCTACACCTTC. The full variable domain, completed using reference TRBV29-1 and TRBJ1-2, is SAVISQKPSRDICQRGTSLTIQCQVDSQVTMMFWYRQQPGQSLTLIATANQGSEATYESGFVIDKFPISRPNLTFSTLTVSNMSPEDSSIYLCSVWGVKSYGYTFGSGTRLTVV.

V gene TRBV5-8 combines with J gene TRBJ2-6; D is perhaps TRBD1 (5 bases). CDR1 is SGHTS and CDR2 is YDEGEE in the germline V gene. Trimming pared 0 bases from V and 1 base from J, leaving 5 bases between. The CDR3 is 15 residues long. The CDR3 protein is CASSLDRSGANVLTF. CDR3 nucleotides: TGTGCCAGCAGCTTGGACAGGTCTGGGGCCAACGTCCTGACTTTC.

J is TRBJ2-7 and V is TRBV25-1; possible D gene TRBD2, 6 bases. Between the trimmed V and J ends, which lost 1 base and 7 bases, there was a span of 14 bases. This CDR3 has 14 residues. Germline CDR1 MGHDK, CDR2 SYGVNS. The CDR3 loop reads CASSEFGGTLEQYF. CDR3 bases: TGTGCCAGCAGTGAATTTGGGGGGACCTTAGAGCAGTACTTC.

This chain joins TRBV28 and TRBJ2-7; 8 bases line up with TRBD1. J was trimmed by 5 bases and V by 10 bases; bases with no gene match: 10. Looked up from germline, CDR1 is MDHEN and CDR2 is SYDVKM. The length of the CDR3 is 13 residues. In DNA, the CDR3 is TGTGCCACCGAGACAGGGGTTTGGCACGAGCAGTACTTC. This codes for CATETGVWHEQYF.

The V and J genes are TRBV20-1 and TRBJ1-4; tentative D call: TRBD1 (5 bases). Germline V gives CDR1 DFQATT, CDR2 SNEGSKA (reference sequence). The CDR3 is made up of 13 amino acids. Between the trimmed V and J ends, which lost 3 bases and 8 bases, there was a span of 13 bases. The CDR3 sequence is CSASRGSREKLFF. The CDR3 nucleotides read TGCAGTGCTAGTCGGGGGTCGCGGGAAAAACTGTTTTTT.

This chain links TRBV7-2 with TRBJ1-1, with D tentatively TRBD1 (6 bases). The CDR3 runs to 13 residues. Trimming removed 3 bases from V and 8 bases from J, with 13 bases in between. In germline, CDR1 is SGHTA, CDR2 FQGNSA. The CDR3 protein is CASSLGAQVEAFF. CDR3 nucleotide sequence: TGTGCCAGCAGCTTGGGGGCCCAGGTAGAAGCTTTCTTT. The variable domain in full, completed from reference TRBV7-2 and TRBJ1-1, reads GAGVSQSPSNKVTEKGKDVELRCDPISGHTALYWYRQSLGQGLEFLIYFQGNSAPDKSGLPSDRFSAERTGGSVSTLTIQRTQQEDSAVYLCASSLGAQVEAFFGQGTRLTVV.